A few counts support the clone carrying this TCR beta chain. Antigen unknown. V gave up 4 bases and J gave up 5 bases, with 19 bases separating them. The V gene's germline CDR1 is MNHEY and CDR2 SVGEGT. The CDR3 runs 16 residues. TCR beta VDJ and CDR3 profiles were obtained from a genomic DNA template. Using its own MiXCR run on the reads, TCRdb lists one record per CDR3 protein. The sample shows hundreds of thousands of distinct CDR3 sequences, about two thirds of them seen only once. This entry belongs to a study of CD8+CD57+ T cells in acquired aplastic anemia. The wider study: Recorded DNA amounts for sorted CD4+ and CD8+ cells had an average of 3.2 ug. Study observations and caveats: For CD8+ Simpson's diversity, patients and controls showed no significant difference.

The source of this sequence is a human donor in good health, serving as a control. Sequencing used sorted CD4+, CD8+, or CD8+CD57+ T cells (not recorded which) from PBMCs. The chain links TRBV6-2 or TRBV6-3 to TRBJ2-3; perhaps TRBD1 as D (5 bases). CDR3 residues: CASSWSPGPDRDTQYF. The CDR3 nucleotides read TGTGCCAGCAGTTGGTCCCCGGGTCCAGACAGAGATACGCAGTATTTT.